Listed here are 2 T cell receptor beta chains from one sample, sequenced in a study of blood T cell repertoires in COVID-19. Profiling relied on immunoSEQ multiplex PCR, and the TCRdb table lists in-frame clones only, not all of them. Of about 210,000 clones listed, about 86% are singletons. Sequencing was done on a sample of peripheral blood. The source of these receptors is a man younger than 35 with active or convalescent COVID-19.

The rearrangement uses TRBV19 and TRBJ2-7; D is perhaps TRBD1 (6 bases). Germline V gene lookup returns CDR1 LNHDA and CDR2 SQIVND (reference sequence). The CDR3 runs to 15 residues. V was shortened by 4 bases and J by 3 bases, with 16 bases between the two germline ends. CDR3 coding DNA: TGTGCCAGTAGTACGGCAGGGGCGCCCGACTACGAGCAGTACTTC. It codes for CASSTAGAPDYEQYF.

The CDR3 here is CASDVWGSVYEQYF. The CDR3 nucleotides read TGTGCCAGCGACGTGTGGGGCAGTGTCTACGAGCAGTACTTC. The rearrangement links TRBV6-5 to TRBJ2-7; D may be TRBD1 (5 bases). CDR3 length: 14 amino acids. Germline-derived CDR1 and CDR2 are MNHEY and SVGAGI. Deletions cut 8 bases from V and 3 bases from J, with 17 bases between.